The 26 T cell receptor beta chains in this list originate from one sample, sequenced in a study of technical replicates of blood from several donors. The method was immunoSEQ multiplex PCR; TCRdb's version includes in-frame clones alone and lacks a portion of them. The top ten hold about 0.23% of the sample, which has about 84,000 clones, just over 90% seen once. Sequences were obtained from T cells isolated from PBMCs. These TCRs come from a human donor in good health.

CDR3 in DNA: TGTGCCAGCAGCAAAGGGGACAGGGGTCGGTCCAAGGGGGTC. This gives the protein CASSKGDRGRSKGV. This chain joins TRBV21-1 and TRBJ2-7; the DNA was not compared with TRBD1, the D call given in the table. TRBV21-1 is recorded as a pseudogene. The CDR3 extends over 14 amino acids.

This rearrangement joins TRBV4-1 to TRBJ2-7, with 7 bases that match TRBD1. CDR1 and CDR2 from the germline V gene are MGHRA and YSYEKL. The junction had 4 bases not matched to a gene; V was cut back by 4 bases and J by 4 bases. The CDR3 consists of 13 residues. CDR3 in amino acids: CASSPEQGYEQYF. The DNA of the CDR3 is TGCGCCAGCAGCCCAGAACAGGGGTACGAGCAGTACTTC.

V gene TRBV28 combines with J gene TRBJ1-1, with D unresolved. This CDR3 has 12 residues. The V end lost 6 bases, the J end lost 7 bases, and 12 bases lay between the germline ends. The germline V gene encodes CDR1 MDHEN and CDR2 SYDVKM. The CDR3, as DNA: TGTGCCAGCAGGGCGACGACAATTGAAGCTTTCTTT. Its translation is CASRATTIEAFF.

The DNA for the CDR3 is TGTGCCAGCAACCGAGGGGGGGGTAGCGGGAGCCACGAGCAGTACTTC. This translates into CASNRGGGSGSHEQYF. The chain recombines TRBV7-2 with TRBJ2-7; 9 bases are a match to TRBD2. The length of the CDR3 is 16 residues. Germline V gives CDR1 SGHTA, CDR2 FQGNSA. V dropped 7 bases and J dropped 5; count of bases not matched to a gene: 15.

The chain employs TRBV5-4 and TRBJ2-6, with D unresolved. The CDR3 is 15 residues long. Germline V gene data show CDR1 as SGHNT and CDR2 as YYREEE (reference sequence). The V end lost 4 bases, the J end lost 0 bases, and 8 bases lay between the germline ends. CDR3 sequence: CASSGSRSGANVLTF. The CDR3 DNA follows: TGTGCCAGCAGCGGTAGTCGCTCTGGGGCCAACGTCCTGACTTTC.

This clone appeared a single time. V and J are TRBV2 and TRBJ2-4, with 9 bases aligning to TRBD1. The CDR3 runs to 15 residues. V shed 7 bases, J shed 7 bases, and the junction held 11 bases outside the gene matches. Germline CDR1 and CDR2: SNHLY and FYNNEI. The CDR3 DNA reads as TGTGCCAGCACCCCTACGCCGACAGGGGGTAACATTCAGTACTTC. Its translation: CASTPTPTGGNIQYF.

This clone has only a few counts. This chain uses TRBV19 with TRBJ1-6; TRBD1 matches 9 bases. The CDR3 is 14 amino acids. The ends lost 11 bases at V and 7 bases at J; junction bases unmatched: 9. From germline, CDR1 is LNHDA and CDR2 SQIVND (reference sequence). CDR3 nucleotide sequence: TGTGCCTCACGGTGGGGACAGGGAAATTCACCCCTCCACTTT. Translating it yields CASRWGQGNSPLHF.

Here the CDR3 reads CASSLLAGGQLTDTQYF. The CDR3 region has the DNA TGTGCCAGCAGTTTATTGGCGGGAGGGCAACTCACAGATACGCAGTATTTT. This chain links TRBV28 with TRBJ2-3; 9 bases fit TRBD2. Trimming took 1 base from V and 2 from J; bases not matched to a gene: 7. The CDR3 is made up of 17 amino acids. The germline V gene encodes CDR1 MDHEN and CDR2 SYDVKM.

The rearrangement uses TRBV4-1 and TRBJ2-1; the match to TRBD2 covers 10 bases. Trimming removed 3 bases from V and 8 bases from J; junction bases left unmatched: 10. Germline CDR1 and CDR2: MGHRA and YSYEKL. The CDR3 has 16 amino acids. The CDR3 reads CASSHPTSGWGHEQFF. Here the CDR3 DNA reads TGCGCCAGCAGCCACCCGACTAGCGGGTGGGGGCATGAGCAGTTCTTC.

The chain carries TRBV27 and TRBJ1-3; a possible D gene is TRBD1 (5 bases). With 3 bases removed from V and 4 bases from J, the gap between germline ends came to 13 bases. CDR3 length: 15 residues. From germline, CDR1 is MNHEY and CDR2 SMNVEV (reference sequence). CDR3 DNA sequence: TGTGCCAGCAGTTTTCAAGGGGTAGCAGGAAACACCATATATTTT. Translating gives CASSFQGVAGNTIYF.

This sequence joins TRBV2 and TRBJ2-6; possibly TRBD1 for D (7 bases). Trimming cost V 5 bases and J 1 base, with 15 bases left between them. This CDR3 is 17 amino acids long. Germline V gene lookup returns CDR1 SNHLY and CDR2 FYNNEI. The CDR3 loop reads CASSTGEVGSGANVLTF. The CDR3 DNA reads TGTGCCAGCAGTACAGGGGAGGTAGGATCTGGGGCCAACGTCCTGACTTTC.

This chain uses TRBV2 with TRBJ2-1; TRBD1 might be the D (6 bases). V was pared by 8 bases and J by 3 bases, with 8 bases between. Germline CDR1 is SNHLY and CDR2 is FYNNEI. The CDR3 contains 12 residues. The CDR3 nucleotides read TGTGCCAGCGGGGGCAACTACAATGAGCAGTTCTTC. Encoded protein: CASGGNYNEQFF.

The chain recombines TRBV7-9 with TRBJ2-2, with unresolved D. The germline V gene encodes CDR1 SEHNR and CDR2 FQNEAQ (reference sequence). The CDR3 is 14 amino acids. The V and J ends lost 10 bases and 6 bases respectively, with 18 bases between them. CDR3 DNA sequence: TGTGCCACCCCGTCGCGACAATACGCCGGGGAGCTGTTTTTT. Protein: CATPSRQYAGELFF. The full variable domain, in which reference TRBV7-9 and TRBJ2-2 provide the parts outside the CDR3, is DTGVSQNPRHKITKRGQNVTFRCDPISEHNRLYWYRQTLGQGPEFLTYFQNEAQLEKSRLLSDRFSAERPKGSFSTLEIQRTEQGDSAMYLCATPSRQYAGELFFGEGSRLTVL.

The chain employs TRBV4-1 and TRBJ2-7; TRBD2 aligns across 8 bases. V shed 0 bases, J shed 3 bases, and the junction held 13 bases outside the gene matches. The CDR3 runs 18 residues. The germline gives CDR1 MGHRA, CDR2 YSYEKL. CDR3 protein: CASSQDPQGLVLSYEQYF. CDR3 DNA sequence: TGCGCCAGCAGCCAAGATCCCCAGGGACTAGTACTAAGCTACGAGCAGTACTTC.

The gene calls are TRBV19 and TRBJ2-1, with D tentatively TRBD2 (7 bases). The V gene lost 3 bases and the J gene lost 8 bases, with 14 bases spanning the gap. Germline V gene lookup returns CDR1 LNHDA and CDR2 SQIVND (reference sequence). The CDR3 consists of 14 residues. For the CDR3, the DNA is TGTGCCAGTAGTATCGCGGGGGCGGGGGATGAGCAGTTCTTC. Translating it yields CASSIAGAGDEQFF.

This chain links TRBV5-1 with TRBJ1-2; 9 nucleotides align to TRBD1. The CDR3 loop spans 15 amino acids. The trim removed 6 bases at V and 4 bases at J, leaving 10 bases unmatched. Germline CDR1 is SGHRS and CDR2 is YFSETQ. The CDR3 bases are TGCGCCAGCAAAGATACAGGGGGCGTAGGCTATGGCTACACCTTC. Translating gives CASKDTGGVGYGYTF. Combining the CDR3 with reference TRBV5-1 and TRBJ1-2 gives the whole variable domain KAGVTQTPRYLIKTRGQQVTLSCSPISGHRSVSWYQQTPGQGLQFLFEYFSETQRNKGNFPGRFSGRQFSNSRSEMNVSTLELGDSALYLCASKDTGGVGYGYTFGSGTRLTVV.

J is TRBJ1-1 and V is TRBV5-1; D gene ambiguous. V was cut by 0 bases and J by 1 base, with 7 bases left in between. Germline loops: CDR1 SGHRS, CDR2 YFSETQ. CDR3 length: 14 amino acids. CDR3 sequence reads: CASSLVPGNTEAFF. The CDR3 DNA is TGCGCCAGCAGCTTGGTTCCGGGGAACACTGAAGCTTTCTTT.

The rearrangement joins TRBV21-1 to TRBJ2-7; the table's D call TRBD1 went unverified against the DNA. TRBV21-1 is a known pseudogene. This CDR3 spans 14 amino acids. The CDR3 nucleotides are TGTGCCAGCCGCGCAGGACAGGGGGCTTACGAGCAGTACTTC. Translated, it gives CASRAGQGAYEQYF.

The chain employs TRBV6-1 and TRBJ1-4; D is undetermined. Trimming pared 3 bases from V and 8 bases from J, leaving 10 bases between. Germline lookup yields CDR1 MNHNS and CDR2 SASEGT. This CDR3 has 13 residues. CDR3 bases: TGTGCCAGCAGTGAGGTCCGCGGAGAAAAACTGTTTTTT. This translates into CASSEVRGEKLFF.

The gene calls are TRBV6-1 and TRBJ2-5; TRBD2 is a possible D gene (5 bases). The V end lost 6 bases, the J end lost 5 bases, and 7 bases lay between the germline ends. Germline lookup yields CDR1 MNHNS and CDR2 SASEGT. The CDR3 covers 11 residues. CDR3 sequence (DNA): TGTGCCAGCAGGGGCGGGGAGACCCAGTACTTC. Its protein is CASRGGETQYF.

The chain employs TRBV5-4 and TRBJ2-7; no firm D call. Germline lookup yields CDR1 SGHNT and CDR2 YYREEE (reference sequence). This CDR3 is built from 13 residues. V lost 2 bases and J 5 bases, leaving 11 bases between the germline ends. The CDR3 loop reads CASSFDQFNEQYF. DNA for the CDR3: TGTGCCAGCAGCTTCGATCAGTTTAACGAGCAGTACTTC.

The V and J genes are TRBV5-1 and TRBJ1-2; D may be TRBD1 (6 bases). This CDR3 has 13 amino acids. V shed 3 bases and J shed 8 bases, with 14 bases lying between them. Germline CDR1 and CDR2: SGHRS and YFSETQ. CDR3: CASSYTGSGGYTF. DNA for the CDR3: TGCGCCAGCAGCTACACAGGGAGCGGAGGCTACACCTTC.

The chain recombines TRBV23-1 with TRBJ2-7; a weak D match, TRBD2 (5 bases). TRBV23-1 is an open reading frame, and its role is uncertain. There are 15 residues in the CDR3. The V and J ends lost 6 bases and 3 bases respectively, with 18 bases between them. The CDR3 protein is CASSGVVTRDYEQYF. In DNA form, the CDR3 reads TGCGCCAGCAGCGGGGTGGTCACTCGGGACTACGAGCAGTACTTC.

The rearrangement links TRBV7-9 to TRBJ2-1; 11 bases line up with TRBD2. Per the germline V gene, CDR1 is SEHNR and CDR2 is FQNEAQ (reference sequence). J was trimmed by 2 bases and V by 5 bases; bases with no gene match: 2. This CDR3 is 15 amino acids long. The DNA for the CDR3 is TGTGCCAGCAGCGGGGGACTAGCGGCCTACAATGAGCAGTTCTTC. Translated, it gives CASSGGLAAYNEQFF.

The chain joins TRBV28 to TRBJ1-1; D possibly corresponds to TRBD1 (6 bases). CDR1 is MDHEN and CDR2 is SYDVKM in the germline V gene. The germline V and J ends were trimmed by 2 bases and 10 bases, with 20 bases remaining between them. The CDR3 consists of 15 residues. The CDR3 protein is CASSLPLFSGDTAFF. The DNA of the CDR3 is TGTGCCAGCAGTTTACCCCTCTTCTCAGGGGACACAGCTTTCTTT. Combining the CDR3 with reference TRBV28 and TRBJ1-1 gives the whole variable domain DVKVTQSSRYLVKRTGEKVFLECVQDMDHENMFWYRQDPGLGLRLIYFSYDVKMKEKGDIPEGYSVSREKKERFSLILESASTNQTSMYLCASSLPLFSGDTAFFGQGTRLTVV.

This chain connects TRBV11-2 to TRBJ2-1; the D gene is possibly TRBD1 (5 bases). Germline CDR1 is SGHAT and CDR2 is FQNNGV. This CDR3 contains 11 residues. V shed 5 bases and J shed 9 bases, with 8 bases lying between them. DNA for the CDR3: TGTGCCAGCAGCACCCAGGGTGAGCAGTTCTTC. Translating gives CASSTQGEQFF.